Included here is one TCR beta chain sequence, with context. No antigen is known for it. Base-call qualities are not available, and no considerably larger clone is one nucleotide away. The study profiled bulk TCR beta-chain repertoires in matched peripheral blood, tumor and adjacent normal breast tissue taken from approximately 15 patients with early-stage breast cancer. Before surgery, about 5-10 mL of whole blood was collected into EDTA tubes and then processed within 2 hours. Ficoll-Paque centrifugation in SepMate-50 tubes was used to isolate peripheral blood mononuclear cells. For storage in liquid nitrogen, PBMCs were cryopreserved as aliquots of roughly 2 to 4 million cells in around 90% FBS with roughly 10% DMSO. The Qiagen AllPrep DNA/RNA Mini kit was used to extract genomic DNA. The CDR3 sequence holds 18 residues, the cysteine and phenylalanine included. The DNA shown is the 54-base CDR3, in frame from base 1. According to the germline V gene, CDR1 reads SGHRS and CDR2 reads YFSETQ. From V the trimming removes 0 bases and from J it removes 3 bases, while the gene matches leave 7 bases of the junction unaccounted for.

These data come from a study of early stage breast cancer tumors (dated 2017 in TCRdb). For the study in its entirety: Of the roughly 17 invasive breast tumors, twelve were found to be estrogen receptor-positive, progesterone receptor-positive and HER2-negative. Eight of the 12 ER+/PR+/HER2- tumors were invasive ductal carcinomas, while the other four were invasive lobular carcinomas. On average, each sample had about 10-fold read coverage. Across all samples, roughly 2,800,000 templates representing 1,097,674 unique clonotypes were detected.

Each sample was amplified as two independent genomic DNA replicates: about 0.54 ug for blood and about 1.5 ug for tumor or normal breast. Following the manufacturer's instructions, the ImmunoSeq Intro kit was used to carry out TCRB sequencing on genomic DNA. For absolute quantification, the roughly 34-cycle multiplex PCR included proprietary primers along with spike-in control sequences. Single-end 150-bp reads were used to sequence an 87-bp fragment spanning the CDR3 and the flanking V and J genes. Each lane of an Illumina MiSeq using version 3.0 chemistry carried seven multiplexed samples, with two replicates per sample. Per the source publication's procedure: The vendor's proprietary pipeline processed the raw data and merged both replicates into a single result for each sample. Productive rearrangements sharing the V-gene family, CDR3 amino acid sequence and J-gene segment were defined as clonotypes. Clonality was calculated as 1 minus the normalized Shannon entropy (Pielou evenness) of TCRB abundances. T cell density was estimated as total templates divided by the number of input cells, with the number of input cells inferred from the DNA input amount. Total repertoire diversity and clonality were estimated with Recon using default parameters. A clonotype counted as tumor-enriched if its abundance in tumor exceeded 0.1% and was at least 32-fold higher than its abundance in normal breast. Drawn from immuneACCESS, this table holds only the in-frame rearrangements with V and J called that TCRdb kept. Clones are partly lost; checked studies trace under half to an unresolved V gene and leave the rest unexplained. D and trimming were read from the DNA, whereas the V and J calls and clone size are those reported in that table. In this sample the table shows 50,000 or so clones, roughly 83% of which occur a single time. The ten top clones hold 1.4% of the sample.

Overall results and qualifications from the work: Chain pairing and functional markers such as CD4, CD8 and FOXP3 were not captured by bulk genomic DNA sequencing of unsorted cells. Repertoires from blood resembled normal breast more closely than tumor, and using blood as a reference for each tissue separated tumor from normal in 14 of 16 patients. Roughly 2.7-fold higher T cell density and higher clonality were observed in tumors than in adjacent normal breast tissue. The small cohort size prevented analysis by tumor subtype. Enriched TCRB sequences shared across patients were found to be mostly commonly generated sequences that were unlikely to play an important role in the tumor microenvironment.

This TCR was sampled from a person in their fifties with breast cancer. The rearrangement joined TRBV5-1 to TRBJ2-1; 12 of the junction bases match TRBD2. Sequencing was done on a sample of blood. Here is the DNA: TGCGCCAGCAGCTTGGGTTCCCTGACTAGCGGGAGCTACAATGAGCAGTTCTTC. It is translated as CASSLGSLTSGSYNEQFF.